This passage covers 3 T cell receptor beta chains from one sample sequenced in a study of T cell responses to AZD1222 COVID-19 vaccine. The method was immunoSEQ multiplex PCR; TCRdb's version includes in-frame clones alone and lacks a portion of them. The table lists 150,000 to 200,000 clones, about 85% of them singletons. Sequencing was performed on peripheral blood, taken on day 0 of AZD1222 vaccination. The receptors come from an adult in good health.

The gene calls are TRBV3-1 (or the pseudogene TRBV3-2) and TRBJ2-7; D is possibly TRBD2 (7 bases). The V end was cut by 4 bases, the J end by 7 bases, with 20 bases between. CDR3 length: 15 residues. Germline values: CDR1 LGHDT, CDR2 YNNKEL (reference sequence). The CDR3 here is CASSPRGRETGEQYF. Written as DNA, the CDR3 is TGTGCCAGCAGCCCTCGGGGGCGGGAGACGGGTGAGCAGTACTTC.

This clone has only one observation. The chain carries TRBV28 and TRBJ2-7; D perhaps matches TRBD1 (6 bases). V was shortened by 3 bases and J by 5 bases, with 11 bases between the two germline ends. Germline CDR1 is MDHEN and CDR2 is SYDVKM. The length of the CDR3 is 13 residues. The CDR3 sequence is CASSFEGVHEQYF. CDR3 bases: TGTGCCAGCAGTTTTGAGGGGGTCCACGAGCAGTACTTC.

The rearrangement uses TRBV5-1 and TRBJ1-4; D not resolved. CDR3 size: 16 residues. V lost 5 bases, J lost 1 base, and 15 bases lay in between. Looked up from germline, CDR1 is SGHRS and CDR2 is YFSETQ. DNA for the CDR3: TGCGCCAGCAGTAGGGATTCGAGGATAACTAATGAAAAACTGTTTTTT. Protein sequence: CASSRDSRITNEKLFF.